This entry is about one T cell receptor beta chain. As yet, its antigen is unknown. This entry is derived from a study of T-cell memory formation after mild COVID-19. On the study more broadly: TCR clusters were mostly donor specific. Whole-study findings and limits: Cross-reactive memory apparently joined, as some responding clones appeared in pre-infection memory. Among CD4+ contracting clones, most were CM and EM, and CD8+ ones EMRA.

After removal of 3 bases from V and 3 bases from J, the junction contained 5 bases not matched to a gene. Germline V CDR1 and CDR2: LGHNA, YNFKEQ. The CDR3 loop spans 15 amino acids. From 5'RACE with constant-segment primers came TCR alpha and TCR beta cDNA libraries that carried sample barcodes and UMIs. TCRdb used MiXCR to reprocess the 5' RACE reads, holding one entry per CDR3 protein. The repertoire holds 70,000 to 100,000 distinct CDR3 sequences, with around 16% as singletons. This chain connects TRBV4-2 to TRBJ1-1; the match to TRBD1 covers 9 bases. Sequencing was done on a sample of PBMCs or a T cell subset sorted from them (not recorded which). This receptor was obtained from a man younger than 30 who had mild COVID-19 (a few samples of this study predate the infection). Cell type and time point are not known. The CDR3 protein is CASSHEQGAHTEAFF. The CDR3 DNA follows: TGTGCCAGCAGCCACGAACAGGGGGCCCACACTGAAGCTTTCTTT.